The 31 T cell receptor beta chains presented below share a single source sample, sequenced in a study of blood T cell repertoires in COVID-19. This table comes from immunoSEQ multiplex PCR, and its TCRdb copy is limited to in-frame clones, with some not included. Counted here are 87,000 or so clones, 90% occurring once; the ten biggest clones make up roughly 6.3%. The specimen was peripheral blood. These receptors were taken from a man aged 18 to 29 with COVID-19, enrolled during active disease.

V usage is TRBV5-6 and J usage is TRBJ2-1; no clear D gene. The V and J ends lost 0 bases and 0 bases respectively, with 7 bases between them. This CDR3 region has 15 residues. Germline loops: CDR1 SGHDT, CDR2 YYEEEE. CDR3 sequence reads: CASSLGAISYNEQFF. The CDR3 DNA is TGTGCCAGCAGCTTGGGGGCTATCTCCTACAATGAGCAGTTCTTC.

The gene calls are TRBV9 and TRBJ1-1; 11 bases match TRBD1. The CDR3 is made up of 16 amino acids. Germline lookup yields CDR1 SGDLS and CDR2 YYNGEE. Unmatched junction bases numbered 7, after V lost 4 bases and J lost 2 bases. The CDR3 nucleotides read TGTGCCAGCAGCACGAGGGACAGGGGGATCAACACTGAAGCTTTCTTT. Amino acids: CASSTRDRGINTEAFF.

The J gene is TRBJ2-1, the V gene TRBV30; no reliable D call. CDR3 length: 11 amino acids. Per the germline V gene, CDR1 is GTSNPN and CDR2 is SVGIG (reference sequence). The V end lost 2 bases, the J end lost 7 bases, and 6 bases lay between the germline ends. The CDR3 DNA sequence: TGTGCCTGGAGTTCGCAGAATGAGCAGTTCTTC. Amino acids: CAWSSQNEQFF. The full variable domain, its missing parts supplied by reference TRBV30 and TRBJ2-1, is SQTIHQWPATLVQPVGSPLSLECTVEGTSNPNLYWYRQAAGRGLQLLFYSVGIGQISSEVPQNLSASRPQDRQFILSSKKLLLSDSGFYLCAWSSQNEQFFGPGTRLTVL.

The rearrangement joins TRBV7-9 to TRBJ1-6; the match to TRBD1 covers 7 bases. CDR1 is SEHNR, CDR2 FQNEAQ, per germline (reference sequence). The CDR3 extends over 16 amino acids. After removal of 4 bases from V and 9 bases from J, the junction contained 12 bases not matched to a gene. This CDR3 reads CASSSDRDSRSSPLHF. The CDR3 DNA sequence: TGTGCCAGCAGCTCGGACCGGGACAGTCGGAGTTCACCCCTCCACTTT.

This clone was seen only a few times. V and J are TRBV11-2 and TRBJ2-3; D is uncertain. The CDR3 loop spans 11 amino acids. Germline V gene lookup returns CDR1 SGHAT and CDR2 FQNNGV. Between the trimmed V and J ends, which lost 8 bases and 6 bases, there was a span of 9 bases. In DNA form, the CDR3 reads TGTGCCAGCCGACAAATGGATACGCAGTATTTT. Translating gives CASRQMDTQYF.

This clone occurred once. The genes are TRBV28 and TRBJ2-7; maybe TRBD1 (5 bases). Germline V CDR1 and CDR2: MDHEN, SYDVKM. The CDR3 sequence is 14 residues long. Trimming left V 3 bases short and J 6 bases short, with 15 bases between. CDR3 sequence (DNA): TGTGCCAGCAGTTTCACGACAGTGCCTAGCGAGCAGTACTTC. It is translated as CASSFTTVPSEQYF.

V and J are TRBV19 and TRBJ2-1; TRBD2 matches 10 bases. CDR3 length: 17 residues. Trimming at V came to 2 bases and at J to 5 bases, leaving 9 bases not matched to a gene. Germline V gene data show CDR1 as LNHDA and CDR2 as SQIVND (reference sequence). As DNA, the CDR3 is TGTGCCAGTAGTATATTGGAAACTAGCGGGACAAACAATGAGCAGTTCTTC. This sequence encodes CASSILETSGTNNEQFF.

The V call is TRBV28, the J call TRBJ2-7; 11 bases map to TRBD2. The length of the CDR3 is 14 residues. Germline V gene sequence: CDR1 MDHEN, CDR2 SYDVKM. V lost 7 bases and J lost 2; bases outside the gene matches: 4. CDR3 in DNA: TGTGCCAGCACCGAGACTAGCGGGGCCTACGAGCAGTACTTC. Amino acid sequence: CASTETSGAYEQYF.

This chain connects TRBV14 to TRBJ1-3; D is perhaps TRBD1 (5 bases). CDR3 length: 15 residues. In germline, CDR1 is SGHDN, CDR2 FVKESK. V was shortened by 4 bases and J by 2 bases, with 12 bases between the two germline ends. The CDR3 bases are TGTGCCAGCAGCCGACGGGGGATCGCTGGAAACACCATATATTTT. This gives the protein CASSRRGIAGNTIYF.

The chain has TRBV29-1 and TRBJ2-3, with 8 bases fitting TRBD2. The germline CDR1 and CDR2 sequences are SQVTM and ANQGSEA. The CDR3 length is 13 residues. V was pared by 5 bases and J by 5 bases, with 6 bases of the junction left unmatched. CDR3 loop: CSVTGGAKDTQYF. The CDR3, as DNA: TGCAGCGTTACCGGGGGGGCTAAAGATACGCAGTATTTT.

This clone occurred a few times. An end of the junction differs from the germline gene, which may be a read error. V usage is TRBV7-9 and J usage is TRBJ1-4, with a possible D match to TRBD1 (5 bases). The CDR3 is 12 residues long. Germline V lookup: CDR1 SEHNR, CDR2 FQNEAQ (reference sequence). The CDR3 is CASSLDREKLLF. The CDR3 coding sequence is TGTGCCAGCAGCCTTGACAGAGAAAAACTGCTTTTT.

The chain joins TRBV7-2 to TRBJ2-7; D possibly corresponds to TRBD2 (6 bases). From germline, CDR1 is SGHTA and CDR2 FQGNSA. This CDR3 contains 14 residues. The ends were cut back, 5 bases at V and 6 bases at J, with 17 bases in the middle. The CDR3 region has the DNA TGTGCCAGCAGCCGGCTTGGGGGGATTGGCGAGCAGTACTTC. This translates into CASSRLGGIGEQYF.

The chain employs TRBV7-9 and TRBJ2-7, with 8 positions matching TRBD1. J gave up 7 bases and V 6 bases, and 14 bases lay outside the gene matches. The germline V gene encodes CDR1 SEHNR and CDR2 FQNEAQ (reference sequence). The CDR3 is made up of 15 amino acids. CDR3 DNA: TGTGCCAGCAGGAGGACAGGGCCCTTGGAGGAGGAGCAGTACTTC. Translating gives CASRRTGPLEEEQYF.

The chain employs TRBV28 and TRBJ1-3, with D possibly being TRBD1 (5 bases). Trimming cost V 1 base and J 0 bases, with 7 bases left between them. This CDR3 is 15 amino acids long. From germline, CDR1 is MDHEN and CDR2 SYDVKM. CDR3 DNA sequence: TGTGCCAGCAGTTTATACAGGTACTCTGGAAACACCATATATTTT. It codes for CASSLYRYSGNTIYF.

Only one count was recorded for this clone. V is TRBV19 and J is TRBJ2-5; 8 nucleotides align to TRBD1. The length of the CDR3 is 13 residues. V shed 7 bases and J 4 bases; nucleotides not matched to a gene: 5. Germline CDR1 and CDR2: LNHDA and SQIVND (reference sequence). This CDR3 is CASTQDRGETQYF. CDR3 coding DNA: TGTGCCAGTACTCAAGACAGGGGAGAGACCCAGTACTTC. Full variable domain (remainder filled in from reference TRBV19 and TRBJ2-5): DGGITQSPKYLFRKEGQNVTLSCEQNLNHDAMYWYRQDPGQGLRLIYYSQIVNDFQKGDIAEGYSVSREKKESFPLTVTSAQKNPTAFYLCASTQDRGETQYFGPGTRLLVL.

This rearrangement joins TRBV5-4 to TRBJ2-1; maybe TRBD2 (6 bases). Trimming took off 2 bases at V and 7 bases at J, with 7 bases between the two ends. Looked up from germline, CDR1 is SGHNT and CDR2 is YYREEE (reference sequence). This CDR3 spans 12 amino acids. The chain's CDR3 is CASSFRGNEQFF. DNA for the CDR3: TGTGCCAGCAGCTTCCGGGGGAATGAGCAGTTCTTC.

V usage is TRBV7-2 and J usage is TRBJ2-7; D gene ambiguous. The CDR3 is made up of 15 amino acids. Germline V CDR1 and CDR2: SGHTA, FQGNSA. V was cut by 6 bases and J by 2 bases, with 17 bases left in between. This CDR3 is CASSIGSRGAYEQYF. The CDR3 region has the DNA TGTGCCAGCAGTATAGGTAGTCGAGGTGCCTACGAGCAGTACTTC. The full variable domain, rest sourced from reference TRBV7-2 and TRBJ2-7, is GAGVSQSPSNKVTEKGKDVELRCDPISGHTALYWYRQSLGQGLEFLIYFQGNSAPDKSGLPSDRFSAERTGGSVSTLTIQRTQQEDSAVYLCASSIGSRGAYEQYFGPGTRLTVT.

The rearrangement links TRBV7-6 to TRBJ2-2, with D tentatively TRBD1 (6 bases). The V end lost 5 bases, the J end lost 4 bases, and 14 bases lay between the germline ends. The CDR3 loop spans 15 amino acids. Germline V gene data show CDR1 as SGHVS and CDR2 as FNYEAQ. The CDR3 sequence is CASSREQGRTGELFF. The CDR3 DNA follows: TGTGCCAGCAGCCGAGAACAGGGTCGCACCGGGGAGCTGTTTTTT.

V is TRBV9 and J is TRBJ1-6, with 8 positions matching TRBD1. The V and J ends lost 4 bases and 7 bases, in that order; junction bases with no gene match: 7. CDR3 length: 15 residues. CDR1 SGDLS and CDR2 YYNGEE come from the germline V gene. The CDR3 loop reads CASSPRTGLNSPLHF. CDR3 bases: TGTGCCAGCAGCCCCAGGACAGGGTTGAATTCACCCCTCCACTTT.

The rearrangement uses TRBV6-5 and TRBJ1-1, with D hard to call. From germline, CDR1 is MNHEY and CDR2 SVGAGI. V was cut by 7 bases and J by 1 base, with 10 bases left in between. The CDR3 totals 13 residues. For the CDR3, the DNA is TGTGCCAGCACCCGAGGAGAGAACACTGAAGCTTTCTTT. Translating it yields CASTRGENTEAFF.

The CDR3 DNA reads TGTGCCAGCAGCTTTGACAGAGCAGATACGCAGTATTTT. It is translated as CASSFDRADTQYF. The J gene is TRBJ2-3, the V gene TRBV11-3, with a possible D match to TRBD1 (5 bases). V shed 3 bases and J shed 4 bases, with 8 bases lying between them. The germline gives CDR1 SGHNT, CDR2 YENEEA. This CDR3 is built from 13 residues.

The V and J genes are TRBV7-9 and TRBJ2-7, with TRBD1 matching 11 bases. V dropped 5 bases and J dropped 3; count of bases not matched to a gene: 9. The CDR3 consists of 16 residues. Germline V gives CDR1 SEHNR, CDR2 FQNEAQ (reference sequence). In DNA form, the CDR3 reads TGTGCCAGCAGCAGCGGGACAGGGGGGCCCTTCTACGAGCAGTACTTC. It codes for CASSSGTGGPFYEQYF.

The rearrangement links TRBV29-1 to TRBJ1-1, with TRBD1 as a possible D gene (6 bases). The CDR3 extends over 15 amino acids. CDR1 SQVTM and CDR2 ANQGSEA come from the germline V gene. Trimming left V 3 bases short and J 4 bases short, with 18 bases between. The CDR3 loop is CSVDGLGQGSTEAFF. DNA of the CDR3: TGCAGCGTTGACGGGTTGGGGCAGGGGAGCACTGAAGCTTTCTTT.

V usage is TRBV28 and J usage is TRBJ1-5; 7 nucleotides agree with TRBD1. Trimming cost V 11 bases and J 1 base; bases outside gene matches: 5. The CDR3 has 13 residues. Germline V lookup: CDR1 MDHEN, CDR2 SYDVKM. The DNA for the CDR3 is TGTGCCCACACAGGGGCCAGCAATCAGCCCCAGCATTTT. Its protein is CAHTGASNQPQHF.

The chain uses TRBV10-3 and TRBJ2-1, with TRBD1 as a possible D gene (5 bases). The CDR3 is 14 amino acids. Germline CDR1 ENHRY, CDR2 SYGVKD. The V and J ends lost 3 bases and 7 bases respectively, with 13 bases between them. Here the CDR3 DNA reads TGTGCCATCAGTGAAGGGGTGTTGGAGAATGAGCAGTTCTTC. Residues: CAISEGVLENEQFF.

CDR3 residues: CASSLTGGNQPQHF. The CDR3 region has the DNA TGTGCCAGCAGTTTAACAGGGGGCAATCAGCCCCAGCATTTT. The chain uses TRBV27 and TRBJ1-5; TRBD1 matches 7 bases. V shed 2 bases and J 2 bases; nucleotides not matched to a gene: 0. From germline, CDR1 is MNHEY and CDR2 SMNVEV (reference sequence). The CDR3 covers 14 residues.

The rearrangement links TRBV7-9 to TRBJ2-7; D call uncertain. The V end was cut by 4 bases, the J end by 0 bases, with 10 bases between. Germline CDR1 is SEHNR and CDR2 is FQNEAQ (reference sequence). The CDR3 is 14 amino acids. CDR3 residues: CASSSGSNSYEQYF. The CDR3 DNA reads TGTGCCAGCAGCTCCGGGTCGAACTCCTACGAGCAGTACTTC.

The V call is TRBV27, the J call TRBJ2-3, with D unresolved. The V and J ends lost 9 bases and 1 base respectively, with 11 bases between them. The CDR3 has 13 residues. From germline, CDR1 is MNHEY and CDR2 SMNVEV (reference sequence). The DNA of the CDR3 is TGTGCCAGTCACCCTCAGGGCACAGATACGCAGTATTTT. As protein: CASHPQGTDTQYF.

J is TRBJ1-2 and V is TRBV10-3, with 12 bases aligning to TRBD1. The CDR3 totals 16 residues. The germline CDR1 and CDR2 sequences are ENHRY and SYGVKD. With 4 bases clipped from V and 3 bases from J, the junction kept 6 bases outside the gene matches. CDR3 nucleotides: TGTGCCATCAGTGCTGGGACAGGGGGCGCATACTATGGCTACACCTTC. Its protein product is CAISAGTGGAYYGYTF.

The V and J genes are TRBV5-6 and TRBJ1-1; a weak D match, TRBD1 (5 bases). Trimming shortened V by 0 bases and J by 4 bases, and 13 bases separated the two germline ends. CDR3 length equals 15 residues. CDR1 SGHDT and CDR2 YYEEEE come from the germline V gene. The CDR3, as DNA: TGTGCCAGCAGCTTGGTTCCAGGGCCCGGCACTGAAGCTTTCTTT. It is translated as CASSLVPGPGTEAFF.

This chain links TRBV10-3 with TRBJ2-7; tentatively, D is TRBD1 (6 bases). The CDR3 consists of 10 residues. Germline V gives CDR1 ENHRY, CDR2 SYGVKD. The V gene lost 9 bases and the J gene lost 4 bases, with 7 bases spanning the gap. CDR3 coding DNA: TGTGCCATAGGGACATACGAGCAGTACTTC. Protein sequence: CAIGTYEQYF.